The 32 T cell receptor beta chains reported below all come from one sample, sequenced in a study of T cell responses to AZD1222 COVID-19 vaccine. TCRdb's table, derived via immunoSEQ multiplex PCR, lists solely in-frame clones and lacks some. This table has about 60,000 clones, around 88% appearing once. The sequences come from peripheral blood, collected on day 0 of AZD1222 vaccination. The receptor source for this set is an adult in good health.

The rearrangement uses TRBV7-9 and TRBJ2-3; TRBD1 aligns across 10 bases. Germline V gene lookup returns CDR1 SEHNR and CDR2 FQNEAQ (reference sequence). Trimming cost V 4 bases and J 4 bases; bases outside gene matches: 2. The CDR3 runs 14 residues. In DNA, the CDR3 is TGTGCCAGCAGCTCCGGACAGGGGGCAGATACGCAGTATTTT. It translates to CASSSGQGADTQYF.

The rearrangement links TRBV7-3 to TRBJ2-1, with 12 nucleotides matching TRBD2. With 3 bases clipped from V and 7 bases from J, the junction kept 1 base outside the gene matches. CDR1 and CDR2 (germline): SGHTA, FQGTGA. The CDR3 length is 14 residues. The CDR3 here is CASSLTSGRNEQFF. The CDR3 nucleotides are TGTGCCAGCAGCTTGACTAGCGGGAGAAATGAGCAGTTCTTC. The entire variable domain, with the rest obtained from reference TRBV7-3 and TRBJ2-1, is as follows: GAGVSQTPSNKVTEKGKYVELRCDPISGHTALYWYRQSLGQGPEFLIYFQGTGAADDSGLPNDRFFAVRPEGSVSTLKIQRTERGDSAVYLCASSLTSGRNEQFFGPGTRLTVL.

The chain links TRBV5-1 to TRBJ2-1; 12 bases align to TRBD2. The CDR3 is 16 residues long. Trimming took 4 bases from V and 7 from J; bases not matched to a gene: 9. Germline CDR1 SGHRS, CDR2 YFSETQ. The chain's CDR3 is CASSKGRLAGGNEQFF. In DNA form, the CDR3 reads TGCGCCAGCAGCAAGGGACGGCTAGCGGGAGGGAATGAGCAGTTCTTC. The complete variable domain, with remaining parts taken from reference TRBV5-1 and TRBJ2-1, reads KAGVTQTPRYLIKTRGQQVTLSCSPISGHRSVSWYQQTPGQGLQFLFEYFSETQRNKGNFPGRFSGRQFSNSRSEMNVSTLELGDSALYLCASSKGRLAGGNEQFFGPGTRLTVL.

This sequence joins TRBV6-5 and TRBJ1-2, with TRBD1 matching 7 bases. The CDR3 spans 16 residues. The germline V gene has CDR1 MNHEY and CDR2 SVGAGI. J was trimmed by 0 bases and V by 4 bases; bases with no gene match: 8. CDR3 in DNA: TGTGCCAGCAGTTCCCCCCTGACAGGGCCTAACTATGGCTACACCTTC. Amino acids: CASSSPLTGPNYGYTF.

The J gene is TRBJ2-7, the V gene TRBV4-2; TRBD2 might be the D (6 bases). The V gene lost 8 bases and the J gene lost 4 bases, with 12 bases spanning the gap. This CDR3 comprises 12 residues. CDR1 is LGHNA, CDR2 YNFKEQ, per germline. CDR3 sequence: CASRREDYEQYF. The CDR3 DNA reads TGTGCCAGCCGGAGGGAGGATTACGAGCAGTACTTC.

The V and J genes are TRBV30 and TRBJ1-1; the D gene is possibly TRBD1 (5 bases). Germline assignment: CDR1 GTSNPN and CDR2 SVGIG (reference sequence). Deletions cut 0 bases from V and 6 bases from J, with 17 bases between. The CDR3 consists of 15 residues. In nucleotides, the CDR3 is TGTGCCTGGAGTGTAAAGGGCCGGGACTCGGCTGAAGCTTTCTTT. This sequence encodes CAWSVKGRDSAEAFF.

The rearrangement joins TRBV28 to TRBJ1-1; D remains unclear. Germline V gene data show CDR1 as MDHEN and CDR2 as SYDVKM. V dropped 2 bases and J dropped 0 bases, with 10 bases sitting between them. The CDR3 totals 15 residues. The CDR3 reads CASSLMMQMNTEAFF. CDR3 coding DNA: TGTGCCAGCAGTTTAATGATGCAAATGAACACTGAAGCTTTCTTT.

The CDR3 spells CASSLIGRGYYEQYF. The CDR3 region has the DNA TGTGCCAGCAGTTTAATTGGACGGGGTTACTACGAGCAGTACTTC. The J gene is TRBJ2-7, the V gene TRBV28, with D possibly TRBD2 on 5 matching bases. This CDR3 is 15 amino acids long. With 2 bases removed from V and 3 bases from J, the gap between germline ends came to 14 bases. Germline V gene sequence: CDR1 MDHEN, CDR2 SYDVKM.

The chain employs TRBV7-2 and TRBJ2-7; D gene unclear. CDR3 length: 18 amino acids. The V end lost 2 bases, the J end lost 4 bases, and 24 bases lay between the germline ends. Germline CDR1 is SGHTA and CDR2 is FQGNSA. In DNA form, the CDR3 reads TGTGCCAGCAGCTTACAATCGGCCAGCCGAGCCACTAATTACGAGCAGTACTTC. This translates into CASSLQSASRATNYEQYF.

This sequence joins TRBV9 and TRBJ2-5; D is unclear. Germline CDR1 SGDLS, CDR2 YYNGEE. The CDR3 runs 14 residues. V lost 0 bases, J lost 5 bases, and 11 bases lay in between. The CDR3 here is CASSVDVGRETQYF. DNA of the CDR3: TGTGCCAGCAGCGTAGATGTGGGCCGTGAGACCCAGTACTTC.

This chain links TRBV19 with TRBJ1-1; the D gene is possibly TRBD1 (6 bases). Germline V gene lookup returns CDR1 LNHDA and CDR2 SQIVND (reference sequence). CDR3 length: 16 amino acids. Deletions cut 3 bases from V and 0 bases from J, with 14 bases between. CDR3 sequence reads: CASSILTGKMNTEAFF. The CDR3 DNA reads TGTGCCAGTAGTATTCTAACAGGGAAAATGAACACTGAAGCTTTCTTT.

The rearrangement uses TRBV5-4 and TRBJ2-7; D tentatively reads TRBD1 or TRBD2 (7 bases each). This CDR3 spans 16 amino acids. Germline V lookup: CDR1 SGHNT, CDR2 YYREEE (reference sequence). V was shortened by 6 bases and J by 6 bases, with 25 bases between the two germline ends. Here the CDR3 DNA reads TGTGCCAGCAACACGGGAGGCTCGACAGGGCTGGCCGAGCAGTACTTC. This encodes CASNTGGSTGLAEQYF.

The J gene is TRBJ2-2, the V gene TRBV19, with D perhaps assigned TRBD1 or TRBD2 (5 bases each). Per the germline V gene, CDR1 is LNHDA and CDR2 is SQIVND (reference sequence). Deletions cut 7 bases from V and 4 bases from J, with 16 bases between. CDR3 size: 15 residues. The CDR3 coding sequence is TGTGCCAGTATGTTTGGGGACGAGGGCACCGGGGAGCTGTTTTTT. Residues: CASMFGDEGTGELFF.

V and J are TRBV5-1 and TRBJ1-6, with 10 bases fitting TRBD1. CDR3 length equals 15 residues. With V trimmed by 7 bases and J by 1 base, 2 bases remained unmatched. The V gene's germline CDR1 is SGHRS and CDR2 YFSETQ. CDR3 DNA sequence: TGCGCCAGCGGGACAGGGGATTCCTATAATTCACCCCTCCACTTT. Its translation: CASGTGDSYNSPLHF.

CDR3 in DNA: TGTGCCAGCAGCCCAACAGGGAGGACTGAAGCTTTCTTT. Translating it yields CASSPTGRTEAFF. The V call is TRBV2, the J call TRBJ1-1; tentative D call: TRBD1 (6 bases). V lost 6 bases, J lost 5 bases, and 13 bases lay in between. Germline CDR1 and CDR2: SNHLY and FYNNEI. The length of the CDR3 is 13 residues.

The chain links TRBV9 to TRBJ2-2; 7 nucleotides agree with TRBD1. After removal of 0 bases from V and 6 bases from J, the junction contained 14 bases not matched to a gene. The CDR3 has 18 residues. The germline gives CDR1 SGDLS, CDR2 YYNGEE. As DNA, the CDR3 is TGTGCCAGCAGCGTAGCGCCGACAGGGTCTTTCGTCTCCGGGGAGCTGTTTTTT. Translating gives CASSVAPTGSFVSGELFF. Full variable domain (missing parts from reference TRBV9 and TRBJ2-2): DSGVTQTPKHLITATGQRVTLRCSPRSGDLSVYWYQQSLDQGLQFLIQYYNGEERAKGNILERFSAQQFPDLHSELNLSSLELGDSALYFCASSVAPTGSFVSGELFFGEGSRLTVL.

CDR3 DNA: TGTGCCAGCTCACCACGGACAGAAACTAATGAAAAACTGTTTTTT. This codes for CASSPRTETNEKLFF. The V gene is TRBV18, the J gene TRBJ1-4; the D gene is possibly TRBD1 (6 bases). The CDR3 loop spans 15 amino acids. Germline V gene data show CDR1 as KGHSH and CDR2 as LQKENI. V lost 1 base and J lost 1, with 7 bases in between.

The rearrangement joins TRBV15 to TRBJ2-1; 8 bases agree with TRBD2. J was trimmed by 8 bases and V by 3 bases; bases with no gene match: 9. This CDR3 contains 15 residues. Germline CDR1 and CDR2: LNHNV and YYDKDF (reference sequence). CDR3 nucleotide sequence: TGTGCCACCAGCAGGGCGTTAGGGCGGGAGGATGAGCAGTTCTTC. It is translated as CATSRALGREDEQFF. The complete variable domain, with remaining parts taken from reference TRBV15 and TRBJ2-1, reads DAMVIQNPRYQVTQFGKPVTLSCSQTLNHNVMYWYQQKSSQAPKLLFHYYDKDFNNEADTPDNFQSRRPNTSFCFLDIRSPGLGDTAMYLCATSRALGREDEQFFGPGTRLTVL.

The genes are TRBV24-1 and TRBJ2-5; no clear D. Germline V gene lookup returns CDR1 KGHDR and CDR2 SFDVKD. V lost 4 bases to trimming and J lost 5 bases, with 16 bases between them. The CDR3 runs to 15 residues. The CDR3 protein is CATSDATEYPETQYF. In DNA form, the CDR3 reads TGTGCCACCAGTGACGCCACGGAGTATCCGGAGACCCAGTACTTC.

This CDR3 reads CASSLVGTSTEAFF. The CDR3 region has the DNA TGTGCCAGCAGCTTAGTCGGGACGAGCACTGAAGCTTTCTTT. V is TRBV7-2 and J is TRBJ1-1, with D perhaps TRBD1 (5 bases). Trimming left V 1 base short and J 4 bases short, with 10 bases between. Germline CDR1 is SGHTA and CDR2 is FQGNSA. There are 14 residues in the CDR3.

This chain joins TRBV7-8 and TRBJ1-4; unclear D gene. The CDR3 covers 13 residues. Trimming stripped 1 base from V and 4 bases from J, with 4 bases between. CDR1 SGHVS and CDR2 FQNEAQ come from the germline V gene. This CDR3 is CASSLGHNEKLFF. The DNA for the CDR3 is TGTGCCAGCAGCTTAGGCCATAATGAAAAACTGTTTTTT.

The genes are TRBV4-1 and TRBJ1-1, with D maybe TRBD1 (6 bases). The germline V gene has CDR1 MGHRA and CDR2 YSYEKL. Trimming took 3 bases from V and 7 from J, leaving 18 bases between them. The length of the CDR3 is 15 residues. The CDR3 DNA reads TGCGCCAGCAGCCATTACCAGGGTGGAGGGGGTGAAGCTTTCTTT. Its translation: CASSHYQGGGGEAFF.

This clone was observed a few times. The rearrangement links TRBV4-2 to TRBJ1-2; no reliable D call. Germline lookup yields CDR1 LGHNA and CDR2 YNFKEQ. The CDR3 is made up of 12 amino acids. The ends were cut back, 5 bases at V and 4 bases at J, with 8 bases in the middle. CDR3 nucleotide sequence: TGTGCCAGCAGCGACGGCTCCTATGGCTACACCTTC. Translated: CASSDGSYGYTF.

The table lists this clone with a few counts. V and J are TRBV4-3 and TRBJ2-2; 7 positions match TRBD2. V dropped 4 bases and J dropped 1; count of bases not matched to a gene: 6. Germline V gene lookup returns CDR1 LGHNA and CDR2 YSLEER. This CDR3 spans 16 amino acids. The CDR3 reads CASSPGAGKNTGELFF. The CDR3 DNA reads as TGCGCCAGCAGCCCCGGAGCGGGGAAGAACACCGGGGAGCTGTTTTTT.

This clone was observed a handful of times. This chain links TRBV30 with TRBJ1-4; D not resolved. CDR3 length: 15 amino acids. Per the germline V gene, CDR1 is GTSNPN and CDR2 is SVGIG (reference sequence). V was pared by 7 bases and J by 1 base, with 16 bases between. CDR3 DNA sequence: TGTGCCTCGGACGGTAGACCGATAACTAATGAAAAACTGTTTTTT. It yields the protein CASDGRPITNEKLFF.

The chain links TRBV28 to TRBJ1-5; perhaps TRBD1 as D (6 bases). Trimming took off 6 bases at V and 1 base at J, with 10 bases between the two ends. Per germline, CDR1 MDHEN and CDR2 SYDVKM. The length of the CDR3 is 14 residues. The CDR3 sequence: CASRMDRSNQPQHF. CDR3 sequence (DNA): TGTGCCAGCAGGATGGACAGAAGCAATCAGCCCCAGCATTTT.

This sequence joins TRBV2 and TRBJ2-7, with D perhaps assigned TRBD1 or TRBD2 (5 bases each). The CDR3 length is 15 residues. Per the germline V gene, CDR1 is SNHLY and CDR2 is FYNNEI. V was trimmed by 11 bases and J by 2 bases, leaving 22 bases between them. CDR3 in amino acids: CAYRQRARATYEQYF. Written as DNA, the CDR3 is TGTGCCTACCGGCAGAGGGCCAGGGCCACCTACGAGCAGTACTTC.

This sequence joins TRBV28 and TRBJ1-5; D might be TRBD1 (6 bases). Germline V gene lookup returns CDR1 MDHEN and CDR2 SYDVKM. V was clipped by 2 bases and J by 1 base, with 9 bases between them. This CDR3 spans 15 amino acids. CDR3 coding DNA: TGTGCCAGCAGTTTAGGGGGGGCAAGCAATCAGCCCCAGCATTTT. Protein product: CASSLGGASNQPQHF.

The V and J genes are TRBV10-3 and TRBJ2-7; TRBD2 aligns across 8 bases. V was clipped by 6 bases and J by 3 bases; unmatched bases: 7. Germline CDR1 is ENHRY and CDR2 is SYGVKD. This CDR3 is built from 14 residues. CDR3 protein: CAISGGVGIYEQYF. CDR3 DNA: TGTGCCATCAGCGGGGGGGTAGGGATCTACGAGCAGTACTTC.

A single count supports this clone. The CDR3 bases are TGTGCCAGCTCACCACCCGGACAAAACTATGGCTACACCTTC. Translating it yields CASSPPGQNYGYTF. The V and J genes are TRBV18 and TRBJ1-2; TRBD1 is a possible D gene (5 bases). V was shortened by 0 bases and J by 2 bases, with 7 bases between the two germline ends. The CDR3 sequence is 14 residues long. The germline V gene has CDR1 KGHSH and CDR2 LQKENI.

The rearrangement links TRBV11-3 to TRBJ2-1; D is perhaps TRBD2 (5 bases). Germline CDR1 reads SGHNT; CDR2 reads YENEEA. Trimming cost V 5 bases and J 7 bases, with 9 bases left between them. The CDR3 totals 12 residues. For the CDR3, the DNA is TGTGCCAGCAGCCCCGGGATGAATGAGCAGTTCTTC. It translates to CASSPGMNEQFF.

This chain uses TRBV11-2 with TRBJ2-7; tentative D call: TRBD1 (6 bases). Trimming left V 0 bases short and J 2 bases short, with 11 bases between. This CDR3 is built from 15 residues. Germline CDR1 SGHAT, CDR2 FQNNGV. DNA for the CDR3: TGTGCCAGCAGCTTAGAATTCCAGGGGACCTACGAGCAGTACTTC. Protein: CASSLEFQGTYEQYF.